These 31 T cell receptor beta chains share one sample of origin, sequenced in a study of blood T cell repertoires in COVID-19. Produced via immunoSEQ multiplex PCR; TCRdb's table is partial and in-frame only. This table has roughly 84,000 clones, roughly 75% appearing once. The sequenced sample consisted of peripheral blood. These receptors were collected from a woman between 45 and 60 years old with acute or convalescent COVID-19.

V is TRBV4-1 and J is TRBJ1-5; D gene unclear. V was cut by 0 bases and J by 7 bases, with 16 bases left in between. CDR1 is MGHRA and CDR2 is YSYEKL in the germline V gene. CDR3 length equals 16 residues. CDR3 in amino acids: CASSQDQTRVQQPQHF. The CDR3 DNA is TGCGCCAGCAGCCAAGATCAAACACGGGTGCAACAGCCCCAGCATTTT.

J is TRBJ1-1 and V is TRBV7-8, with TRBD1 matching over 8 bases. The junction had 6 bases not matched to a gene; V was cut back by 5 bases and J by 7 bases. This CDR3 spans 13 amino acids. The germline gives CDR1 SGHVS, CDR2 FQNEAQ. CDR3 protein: CASSAGTGGEAFF. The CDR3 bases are TGTGCCAGCAGCGCCGGGACAGGTGGTGAAGCTTTCTTT.

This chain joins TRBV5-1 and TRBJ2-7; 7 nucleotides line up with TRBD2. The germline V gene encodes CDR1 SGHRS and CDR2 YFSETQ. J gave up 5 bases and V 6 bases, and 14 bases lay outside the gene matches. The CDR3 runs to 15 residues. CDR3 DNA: TGCGCCAGCAAAACCCAACCAGCGGGGCTCGACGAGCAGTACTTC. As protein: CASKTQPAGLDEQYF. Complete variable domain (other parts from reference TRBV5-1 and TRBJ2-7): KAGVTQTPRYLIKTRGQQVTLSCSPISGHRSVSWYQQTPGQGLQFLFEYFSETQRNKGNFPGRFSGRQFSNSRSEMNVSTLELGDSALYLCASKTQPAGLDEQYFGPGTRLTVT.

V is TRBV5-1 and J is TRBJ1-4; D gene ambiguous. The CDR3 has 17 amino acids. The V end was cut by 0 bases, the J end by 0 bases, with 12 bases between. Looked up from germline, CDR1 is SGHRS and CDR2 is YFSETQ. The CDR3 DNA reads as TGCGCCAGCAGCTTGGGGCTACGGGTTGCAACTAATGAAAAACTGTTTTTT. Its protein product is CASSLGLRVATNEKLFF.

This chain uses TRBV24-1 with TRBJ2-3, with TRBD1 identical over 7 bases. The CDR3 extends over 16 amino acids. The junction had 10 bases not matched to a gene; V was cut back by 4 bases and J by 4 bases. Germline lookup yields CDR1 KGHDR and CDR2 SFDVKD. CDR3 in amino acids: CATSELQGVLPDTQYF. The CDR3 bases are TGTGCCACCAGTGAGCTTCAGGGGGTACTTCCAGATACGCAGTATTTT.

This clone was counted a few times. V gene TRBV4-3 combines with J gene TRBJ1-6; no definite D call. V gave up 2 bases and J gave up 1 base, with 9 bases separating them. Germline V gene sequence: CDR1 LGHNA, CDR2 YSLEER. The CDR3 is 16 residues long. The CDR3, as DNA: TGCGCCAGCAGCCAACGGCCGGGGTCCTATAATTCACCCCTCCACTTT. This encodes CASSQRPGSYNSPLHF.

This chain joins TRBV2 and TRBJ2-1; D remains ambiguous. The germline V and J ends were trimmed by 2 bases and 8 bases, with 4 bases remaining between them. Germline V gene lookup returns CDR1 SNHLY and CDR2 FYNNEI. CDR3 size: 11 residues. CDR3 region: CASSEFDEQFF. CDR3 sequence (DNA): TGTGCCAGCAGTGAATTCGATGAGCAGTTCTTC.

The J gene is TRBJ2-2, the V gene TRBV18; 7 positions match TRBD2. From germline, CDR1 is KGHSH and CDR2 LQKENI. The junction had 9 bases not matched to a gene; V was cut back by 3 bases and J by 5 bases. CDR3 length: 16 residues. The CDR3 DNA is TGTGCCAGCTCACCGTTAGTGGCGGGGGAGACCGGGGAGCTGTTTTTT. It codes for CASSPLVAGETGELFF.

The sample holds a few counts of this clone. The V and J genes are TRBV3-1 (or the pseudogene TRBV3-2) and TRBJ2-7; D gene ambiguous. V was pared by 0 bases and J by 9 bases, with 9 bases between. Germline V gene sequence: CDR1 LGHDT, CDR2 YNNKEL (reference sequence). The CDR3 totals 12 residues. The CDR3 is CASSQDYSGQYF. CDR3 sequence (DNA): TGTGCCAGCAGCCAAGATTATTCCGGGCAGTACTTC.

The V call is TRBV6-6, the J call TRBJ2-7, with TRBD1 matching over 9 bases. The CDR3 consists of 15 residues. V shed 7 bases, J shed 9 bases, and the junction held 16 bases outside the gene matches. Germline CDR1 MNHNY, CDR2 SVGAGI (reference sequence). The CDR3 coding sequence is TGTGCCAGCACCCCGTGGGGACAGGGTTCTTTAGCGCAGTACTTC. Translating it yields CASTPWGQGSLAQYF.

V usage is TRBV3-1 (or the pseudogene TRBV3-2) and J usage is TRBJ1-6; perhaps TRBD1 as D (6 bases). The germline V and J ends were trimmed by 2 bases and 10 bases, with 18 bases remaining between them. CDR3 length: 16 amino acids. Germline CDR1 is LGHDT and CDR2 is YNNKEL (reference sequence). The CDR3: CASSQTPGHHPSPLHF. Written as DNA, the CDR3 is TGTGCCAGCAGCCAAACACCGGGACATCATCCCTCACCCCTCCACTTT.

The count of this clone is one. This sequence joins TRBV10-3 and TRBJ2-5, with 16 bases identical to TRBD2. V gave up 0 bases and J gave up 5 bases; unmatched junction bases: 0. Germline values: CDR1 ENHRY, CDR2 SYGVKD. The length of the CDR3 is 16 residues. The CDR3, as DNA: TGTGCCATCAGTGAGTCGGGACTAGCGGGGGGGGAGACCCAGTACTTC. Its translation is CAISESGLAGGETQYF.

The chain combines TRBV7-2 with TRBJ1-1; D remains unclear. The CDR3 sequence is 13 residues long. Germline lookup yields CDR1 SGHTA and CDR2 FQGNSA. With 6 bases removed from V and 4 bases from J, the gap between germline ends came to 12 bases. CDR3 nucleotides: TGTGCCAGCAGAGACCCTCCGGGCACTGAAGCTTTCTTT. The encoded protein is CASRDPPGTEAFF.

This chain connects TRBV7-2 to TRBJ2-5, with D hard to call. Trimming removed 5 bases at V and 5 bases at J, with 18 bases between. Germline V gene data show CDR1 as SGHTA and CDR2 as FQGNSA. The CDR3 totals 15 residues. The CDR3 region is CASSPQRGLRETQYF. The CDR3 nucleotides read TGTGCCAGCAGCCCGCAGCGAGGTTTGAGGGAGACCCAGTACTTC.

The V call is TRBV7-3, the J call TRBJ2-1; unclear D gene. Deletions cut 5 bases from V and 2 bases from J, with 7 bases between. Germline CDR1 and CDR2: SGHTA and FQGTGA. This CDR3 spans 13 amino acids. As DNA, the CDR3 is TGTGCCAGCAGCCACGGTGCCTACAATGAGCAGTTCTTC. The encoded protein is CASSHGAYNEQFF. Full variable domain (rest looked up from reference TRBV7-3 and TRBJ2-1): GAGVSQTPSNKVTEKGKYVELRCDPISGHTALYWYRQSLGQGPEFLIYFQGTGAADDSGLPNDRFFAVRPEGSVSTLKIQRTERGDSAVYLCASSHGAYNEQFFGPGTRLTVL.

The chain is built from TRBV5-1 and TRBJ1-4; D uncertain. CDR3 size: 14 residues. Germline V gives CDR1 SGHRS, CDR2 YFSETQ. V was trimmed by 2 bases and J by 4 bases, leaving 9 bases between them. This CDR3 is CASSFGRNNEKLFF. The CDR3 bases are TGCGCCAGCAGCTTCGGCAGGAATAATGAAAAACTGTTTTTT.

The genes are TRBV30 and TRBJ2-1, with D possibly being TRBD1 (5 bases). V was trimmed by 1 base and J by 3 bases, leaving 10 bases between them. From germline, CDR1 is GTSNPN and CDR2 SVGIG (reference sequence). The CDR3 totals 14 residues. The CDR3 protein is CAWSGGQGYNEQFF. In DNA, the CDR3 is TGTGCCTGGAGTGGGGGCCAGGGCTACAATGAGCAGTTCTTC. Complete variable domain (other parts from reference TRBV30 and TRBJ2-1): SQTIHQWPATLVQPVGSPLSLECTVEGTSNPNLYWYRQAAGRGLQLLFYSVGIGQISSEVPQNLSASRPQDRQFILSSKKLLLSDSGFYLCAWSGGQGYNEQFFGPGTRLTVL.

The CDR3 spells CASSLSQGAISYTF. For the CDR3, the DNA is TGCGCCAGCAGCTTGTCCCAGGGGGCTATAAGCTACACCTTC. This chain joins TRBV5-1 and TRBJ1-2; 8 bases line up with TRBD1. Germline CDR1 reads SGHRS; CDR2 reads YFSETQ. The V and J ends lost 1 base and 9 bases, in that order; junction bases with no gene match: 8. This CDR3 region has 14 residues.

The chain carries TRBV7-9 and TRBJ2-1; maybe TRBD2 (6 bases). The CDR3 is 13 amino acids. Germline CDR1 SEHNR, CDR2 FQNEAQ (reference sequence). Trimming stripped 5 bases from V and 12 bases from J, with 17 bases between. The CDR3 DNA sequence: TGTGCCAGCAGCCCCCTGGCGGGGCTAGGGCAGTTCTTC. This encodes CASSPLAGLGQFF.

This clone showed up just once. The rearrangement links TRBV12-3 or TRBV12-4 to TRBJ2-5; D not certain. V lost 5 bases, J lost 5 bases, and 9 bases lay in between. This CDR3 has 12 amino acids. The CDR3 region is CASSLHGETQYF. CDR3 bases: TGTGCCAGCAGTCTCCACGGTGAGACCCAGTACTTC.

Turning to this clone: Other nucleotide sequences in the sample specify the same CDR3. The CDR3 region has the DNA TGTGCCAGCAGTGTTAGGGGAGGAGCTAACTATGGCTACACCTTC. Its protein is CASSVRGGANYGYTF. V gene TRBV27 combines with J gene TRBJ1-2; D might be TRBD1 (5 bases). Trimming took off 5 bases at V and 0 bases at J, with 13 bases between the two ends. The CDR3 has 15 amino acids. Germline CDR1 MNHEY, CDR2 SMNVEV (reference sequence).

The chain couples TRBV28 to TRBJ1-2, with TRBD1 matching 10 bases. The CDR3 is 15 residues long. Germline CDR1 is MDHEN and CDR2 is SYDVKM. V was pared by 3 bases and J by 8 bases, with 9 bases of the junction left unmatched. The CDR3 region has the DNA TGTGCCAGCAGTTTCGTTTCGGGACAGGGGAACGGCTACACCTTC. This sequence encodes CASSFVSGQGNGYTF.

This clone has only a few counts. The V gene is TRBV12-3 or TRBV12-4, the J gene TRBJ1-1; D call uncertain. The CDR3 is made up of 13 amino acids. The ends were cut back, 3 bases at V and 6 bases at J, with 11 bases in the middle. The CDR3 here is CASSFSSSAEAFF. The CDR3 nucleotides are TGTGCCAGCAGTTTTTCGTCGTCGGCTGAAGCTTTCTTT.

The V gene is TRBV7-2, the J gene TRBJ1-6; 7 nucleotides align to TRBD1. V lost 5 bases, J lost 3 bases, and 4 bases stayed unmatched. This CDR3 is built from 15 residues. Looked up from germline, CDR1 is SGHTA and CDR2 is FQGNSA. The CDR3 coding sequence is TGTGCCAGCAGCGGAGACAGGGTCTATAATTCACCCCTCCACTTT. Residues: CASSGDRVYNSPLHF.

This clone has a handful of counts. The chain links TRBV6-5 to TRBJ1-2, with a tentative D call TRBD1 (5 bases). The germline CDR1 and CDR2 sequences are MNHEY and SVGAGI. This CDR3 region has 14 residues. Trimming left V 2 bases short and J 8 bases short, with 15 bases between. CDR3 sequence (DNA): TGTGCCAGCAGTTACCTTGACAGCCCCTGGGGCTACACCTTC. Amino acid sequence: CASSYLDSPWGYTF.

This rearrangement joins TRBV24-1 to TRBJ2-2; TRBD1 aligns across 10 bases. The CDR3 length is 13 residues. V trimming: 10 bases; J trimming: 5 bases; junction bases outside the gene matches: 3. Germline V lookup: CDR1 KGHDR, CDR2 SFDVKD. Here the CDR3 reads CATTGGRTGELFF. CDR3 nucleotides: TGTGCCACGACAGGGGGCCGGACCGGGGAGCTGTTTTTT.

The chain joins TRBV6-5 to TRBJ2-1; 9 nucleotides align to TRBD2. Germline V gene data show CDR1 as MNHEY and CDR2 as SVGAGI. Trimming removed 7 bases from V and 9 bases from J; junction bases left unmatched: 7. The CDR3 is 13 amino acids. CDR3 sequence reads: CASKIAGESEQFF. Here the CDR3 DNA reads TGTGCCAGCAAAATAGCGGGGGAGAGTGAGCAGTTCTTC.

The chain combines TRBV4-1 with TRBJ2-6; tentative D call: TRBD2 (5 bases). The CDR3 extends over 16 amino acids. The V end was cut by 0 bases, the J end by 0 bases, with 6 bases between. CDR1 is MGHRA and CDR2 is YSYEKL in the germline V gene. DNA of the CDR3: TGCGCCAGCAGCCAAGAAGAGGGCTCTGGGGCCAACGTCCTGACTTTC. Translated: CASSQEEGSGANVLTF.

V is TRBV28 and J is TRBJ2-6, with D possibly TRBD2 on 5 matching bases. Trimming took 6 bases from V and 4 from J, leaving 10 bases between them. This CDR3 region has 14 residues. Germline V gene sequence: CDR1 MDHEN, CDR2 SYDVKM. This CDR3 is CASRRVLGANVLTF. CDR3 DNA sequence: TGTGCCAGCAGGAGGGTGCTCGGGGCCAACGTCCTGACTTTC. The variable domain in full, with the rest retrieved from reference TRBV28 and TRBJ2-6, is DVKVTQSSRYLVKRTGEKVFLECVQDMDHENMFWYRQDPGLGLRLIYFSYDVKMKEKGDIPEGYSVSREKKERFSLILESASTNQTSMYLCASRRVLGANVLTFGAGSRLTVL.

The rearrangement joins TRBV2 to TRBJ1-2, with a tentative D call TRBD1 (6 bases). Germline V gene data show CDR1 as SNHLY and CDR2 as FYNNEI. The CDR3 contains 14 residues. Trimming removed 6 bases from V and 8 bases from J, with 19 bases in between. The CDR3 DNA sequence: TGTGCCAGCAGCGTTGACAGGACCGGGAGGGGCTACACCTTC. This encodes CASSVDRTGRGYTF.

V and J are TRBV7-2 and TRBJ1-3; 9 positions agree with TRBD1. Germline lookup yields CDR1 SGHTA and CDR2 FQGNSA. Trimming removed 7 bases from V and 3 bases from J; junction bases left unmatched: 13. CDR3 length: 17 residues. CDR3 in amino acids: CASTRSGTGGFGNTIYF. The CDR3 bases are TGTGCCAGCACCCGATCGGGCACAGGGGGCTTTGGAAACACCATATATTTT.